This T cell receptor beta chain was profiled in a study of T cells in tuberculosis. In the case of this clone: Its matching antigen is unknown.

This table comes from immunoSEQ multiplex PCR, and its TCRdb copy is limited to in-frame clones, with some not included. The sample holds nearly 35,000 clones, approximately 91% seen once. Notes on the study in general: Active tuberculosis patients had shorter CDR3-alpha; the beta difference was nonsignificant. Smaller distances to GMM-specific TCRs suggested their expansion in active tuberculosis.

Sequencing was performed on PBMCs. The receptor comes from a donor aged 5-35 years with latent tuberculosis or without tuberculosis infection.

CDR3 amino acids: CASSPSRGRETQYF. The CDR3 DNA is TGTGCCAGCAGTCCCAGTAGGGGCCGGGAGACCCAGTACTTC. J is TRBJ2-5 and V is TRBV27, with D possibly matching TRBD1 (5 bases). Germline V gives CDR1 MNHEY, CDR2 SMNVEV (reference sequence). V dropped 5 bases and J dropped 5 bases, with 15 bases sitting between them. CDR3 length: 14 residues.